Below, 24 T cell receptor beta chains from the same sample are listed, as sequenced in a study of T cell responses to AZD1222 COVID-19 vaccine. Clones were sequenced by immunoSEQ multiplex PCR, and TCRdb holds only the in-frame ones, with some missing. The data show 120,000 to 150,000 clones, with 70% to 90% seen just once and 5% to 5.5% held by the top ten. The sample in question was peripheral blood, obtained on day 0 of AZD1222 vaccination. All receptors derive from an adult in good health.

This chain links TRBV19 with TRBJ1-1, with a tentative D call TRBD1 (6 bases). The V gene's germline CDR1 is LNHDA and CDR2 SQIVND (reference sequence). The germline V and J ends were trimmed by 6 bases and 4 bases, with 12 bases remaining between them. The CDR3 extends over 13 amino acids. DNA for the CDR3: TGTGCCAGTAGACTACAGGGAACCACTGAAGCTTTCTTT. Its protein is CASRLQGTTEAFF.

The chain uses TRBV7-2 and TRBJ2-1; D assignment may be TRBD1 or TRBD2 (5 bases each). Germline CDR1 SGHTA, CDR2 FQGNSA. Trimming stripped 5 bases from V and 15 bases from J, with 23 bases between. The CDR3 has 14 residues. Written as DNA, the CDR3 is TGTGCCAGCAGCCTACCCCAGGGCGGGTACTCTCCGTTCTTC. Protein: CASSLPQGGYSPFF.

The chain recombines TRBV18 with TRBJ1-1; D gene ambiguous. The CDR3 extends over 15 amino acids. The germline V and J ends were trimmed by 2 bases and 6 bases, with 16 bases remaining between them. Germline V gene sequence: CDR1 KGHSH, CDR2 LQKENI. The CDR3 DNA follows: TGTGCCAGCTCACCAGCCGCACGACCGAATGCTGAAGCTTTCTTT. It translates to CASSPAARPNAEAFF.

The chain employs TRBV5-6 and TRBJ1-6, with D unresolved. The germline CDR1 and CDR2 sequences are SGHDT and YYEEEE. Trimming stripped 4 bases from V and 10 bases from J, with 9 bases between. The CDR3 has 12 residues. The CDR3 loop is CASSVNGSPLHF. In DNA, the CDR3 is TGTGCCAGCAGCGTCAATGGGTCACCCCTCCACTTT.

The J gene is TRBJ1-2, the V gene TRBV7-2, with a possible D match to TRBD1 (6 bases). CDR1 is SGHTA, CDR2 FQGNSA, per germline. The ends were cut back, 5 bases at V and 5 bases at J, with 18 bases in the middle. There are 15 residues in the CDR3. This CDR3 reads CASSRTTGVGYGYTF. The CDR3 DNA reads TGTGCCAGCAGCCGCACGACAGGCGTCGGGTATGGCTACACCTTC.

The rearrangement links TRBV3-1 (or the pseudogene TRBV3-2) to TRBJ1-6; 9 nucleotides line up with TRBD1. The CDR3 totals 15 residues. Germline V gene lookup returns CDR1 LGHDT and CDR2 YNNKEL (reference sequence). The J segment lost 7 bases and the V segment lost 5 bases, leaving 6 bases of the junction unmatched. The CDR3 DNA sequence: TGTGCCAGCAGCTGGGGACAGGGAAAGAATTCACCCCTCCACTTT. It translates to CASSWGQGKNSPLHF.

The genes are TRBV19 and TRBJ1-1; D remains unclear. This CDR3 is built from 14 residues. Per the germline V gene, CDR1 is LNHDA and CDR2 is SQIVND (reference sequence). V dropped 4 bases and J dropped 0 bases, with 9 bases sitting between them. The CDR3 region has the DNA TGTGCCAGTAGTAGCAGAGGCGTGAACACTGAAGCTTTCTTT. It specifies CASSSRGVNTEAFF. Looking up the rest from reference TRBV19 and TRBJ1-1 gives the full variable domain: DGGITQSPKYLFRKEGQNVTLSCEQNLNHDAMYWYRQDPGQGLRLIYYSQIVNDFQKGDIAEGYSVSREKKESFPLTVTSAQKNPTAFYLCASSSRGVNTEAFFGQGTRLTVV.

V gene TRBV18 combines with J gene TRBJ2-3, with D hard to call. V was trimmed by 6 bases and J by 3 bases, leaving 10 bases between them. Germline CDR1 KGHSH, CDR2 LQKENI. The CDR3 totals 13 residues. The CDR3 DNA follows: TGTGCCAGCTCCGGTCGTGGGACAGATACGCAGTATTTT. Amino acid sequence: CASSGRGTDTQYF.

This clone was seen only a few times. The J gene is TRBJ1-6, the V gene TRBV6-5; no clear D gene. The CDR3 contains 13 residues. Germline CDR1 MNHEY, CDR2 SVGAGI. V lost 4 bases and J lost 5, with 6 bases in between. This chain's CDR3 is CASSLEHNSPLHF. The DNA for the CDR3 is TGTGCCAGCAGTTTAGAGCATAATTCACCCCTCCACTTT.

The chain is built from TRBV3-1 (or the pseudogene TRBV3-2) and TRBJ2-7, with no clear D. The germline V gene has CDR1 LGHDT and CDR2 YNNKEL (reference sequence). The CDR3 covers 15 residues. The V gene lost 3 bases and the J gene lost 0 bases, with 12 bases spanning the gap. The CDR3 nucleotides are TGTGCCAGCAGCCACGGTATCGGAATCTCCTACGAGCAGTACTTC. Protein: CASSHGIGISYEQYF.

The chain recombines TRBV9 with TRBJ1-4; TRBD1 matches at 9 bases. The germline V gene has CDR1 SGDLS and CDR2 YYNGEE. The trim removed 2 bases at V and 10 bases at J, leaving 6 bases unmatched. The CDR3 contains 14 residues. This chain's CDR3 is CASSVGQGVGKLFF. In nucleotides, the CDR3 is TGTGCCAGCAGCGTGGGACAGGGCGTCGGAAAACTGTTTTTT.

The V call is TRBV11-3, the J call TRBJ2-3; TRBD2 agrees at 14 bases. The V gene end was trimmed by 5 bases and the J gene end by 0 bases; junction bases not matched to a gene: 4. The V gene's germline CDR1 is SGHNT and CDR2 YENEEA. The CDR3 loop spans 17 amino acids. This CDR3 is CASSLGLAGGSTDTQYF. CDR3 in DNA: TGTGCCAGCAGCCTTGGACTAGCGGGAGGTAGCACAGATACGCAGTATTTT.

V is TRBV28 and J is TRBJ2-7; the match to TRBD2 covers 11 bases. Germline V gene lookup returns CDR1 MDHEN and CDR2 SYDVKM. Germline trimming cut 4 bases from V and 9 bases from J; bases unmatched to any gene: 14. This CDR3 has 16 residues. CDR3 amino acids: CASSSIAGGDLRVQYF. CDR3 sequence (DNA): TGTGCCAGCAGTTCTATAGCGGGAGGGGACCTACGAGTGCAGTACTTC.

V gene TRBV28 combines with J gene TRBJ2-2; D remains unclear. V was trimmed by 8 bases and J by 4 bases, leaving 17 bases between them. CDR3 length: 15 residues. CDR1 and CDR2 (germline): MDHEN, SYDVKM. CDR3 loop: CASSRRPGVTGELFF. CDR3 DNA sequence: TGTGCCAGCTCCCGAAGACCGGGCGTCACCGGGGAGCTGTTTTTT.

The CDR3 spells CASSPGLAESYEQYF. As DNA, the CDR3 is TGTGCCAGCAGCCCGGGACTAGCGGAGTCCTACGAGCAGTACTTC. The chain combines TRBV4-2 with TRBJ2-7; TRBD2 matches 11 bases. Losses at the gene ends were 4 bases for V and 1 base for J; bases not matched to a gene: 3. Germline CDR1 and CDR2: LGHNA and YNFKEQ. The CDR3 sequence is 15 residues long.

This chain uses TRBV3-1 (or the pseudogene TRBV3-2) with TRBJ1-2, with 7 bases lining up with TRBD1. The germline V gene encodes CDR1 LGHDT and CDR2 YNNKEL (reference sequence). This CDR3 is built from 14 residues. After removal of 3 bases from V and 4 bases from J, the junction contained 5 bases not matched to a gene. Here the CDR3 DNA reads TGTGCCAGCAGCCACCATGACAGGGCCTATGGCTACACCTTC. It is translated as CASSHHDRAYGYTF.

This sequence joins TRBV6-5 and TRBJ1-2, with 7 bases matching TRBD1. The germline gives CDR1 MNHEY, CDR2 SVGAGI. CDR3 length: 15 residues. V was clipped by 5 bases and J by 2 bases; unmatched bases: 8. In nucleotides, the CDR3 is TGTGCCAGCAGTCTACATGACAGGGCGAACTATGGCTACACCTTC. This encodes CASSLHDRANYGYTF.

V and J are TRBV2 and TRBJ1-2; 7 positions match TRBD1. V gave up 6 bases and J gave up 7 bases; unmatched junction bases: 8. The CDR3 runs 13 residues. Germline lookup yields CDR1 SNHLY and CDR2 FYNNEI. The CDR3 loop reads CASSAETGSGYTF. The CDR3 bases are TGTGCCAGCAGCGCCGAGACAGGGAGTGGCTACACCTTC.

This clone was observed a handful of times. This chain joins TRBV7-6 and TRBJ2-1; D uncertain. Trimming shortened V by 4 bases and J by 15 bases, and 16 bases separated the two germline ends. This CDR3 is built from 12 residues. Germline lookup yields CDR1 SGHVS and CDR2 FNYEAQ. The CDR3 region is CASSSWTRRRFF. CDR3 coding DNA: TGTGCCAGCAGCTCCTGGACCCGAAGGCGGTTCTTC.

This clone was detected only once. V gene TRBV4-1 combines with J gene TRBJ2-1; TRBD2 is a possible D gene (6 bases). Germline CDR1 is MGHRA and CDR2 is YSYEKL. V was cut by 4 bases and J by 6 bases, with 16 bases left in between. CDR3 size: 15 residues. CDR3 residues: CASSPYRAGPNEQFF. CDR3 sequence (DNA): TGCGCCAGCAGCCCTTACCGCGCGGGACCCAATGAGCAGTTCTTC.

The chain recombines TRBV28 with TRBJ1-5, with D unclear. Germline loops: CDR1 MDHEN, CDR2 SYDVKM. Trimming shortened V by 4 bases and J by 11 bases, and 21 bases separated the two germline ends. This CDR3 is 15 amino acids long. CDR3 in amino acids: CASSSFNQPYGAQHF. Here the CDR3 DNA reads TGTGCCAGCAGTTCTTTCAATCAACCTTATGGGGCCCAGCATTTT.

The chain has TRBV6-5 and TRBJ2-7; 8 bases are a match to TRBD1. CDR1 MNHEY and CDR2 SVGAGI come from the germline V gene. Unmatched junction bases numbered 3, after V lost 5 bases and J lost 3 bases. The CDR3 length is 13 residues. CDR3 sequence (DNA): TGTGCCAGCAGTAGCGGACAGGGCTACGAGCAGTACTTC. Encoded protein: CASSSGQGYEQYF.

The gene calls are TRBV6-5 and TRBJ2-5, with 9 bases that match TRBD1. The CDR3 is made up of 15 amino acids. CDR1 and CDR2 from the germline V gene are MNHEY and SVGAGI. Trimming removed 5 bases from V and 2 bases from J; junction bases left unmatched: 6. The DNA of the CDR3 is TGTGCCAGCAGTCGGAACAGGGGGCGGCAAGAGACCCAGTACTTC. Its translation is CASSRNRGRQETQYF.

Points on this clone: An end of the junction does not agree with germline; a read error may underlie this. Different DNA sequences within this sample yield the same CDR3. The chain uses TRBV18 and TRBJ1-6; TRBD1 agrees at 9 bases. The CDR3 is 14 amino acids. In germline, CDR1 is KGHSH, CDR2 LQKENI. CDR3 region: CASSPQGANSPLHF. The CDR3 DNA reads TGTGCCAGCTCCCCACAGGGGGCTAATTCACCCCTCCACTTT.